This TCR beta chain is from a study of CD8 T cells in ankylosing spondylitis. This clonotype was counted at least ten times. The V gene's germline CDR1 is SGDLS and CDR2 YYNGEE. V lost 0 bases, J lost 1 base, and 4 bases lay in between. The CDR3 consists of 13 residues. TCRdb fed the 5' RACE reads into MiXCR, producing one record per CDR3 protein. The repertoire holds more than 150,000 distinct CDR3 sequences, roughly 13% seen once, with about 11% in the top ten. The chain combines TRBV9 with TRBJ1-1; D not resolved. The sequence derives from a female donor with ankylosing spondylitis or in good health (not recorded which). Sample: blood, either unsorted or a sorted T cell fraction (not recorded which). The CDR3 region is CASSVGSNTEAFF. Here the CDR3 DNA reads TGTGCCAGCAGCGTAGGCTCGAACACTGAAGCTTTCTTT.